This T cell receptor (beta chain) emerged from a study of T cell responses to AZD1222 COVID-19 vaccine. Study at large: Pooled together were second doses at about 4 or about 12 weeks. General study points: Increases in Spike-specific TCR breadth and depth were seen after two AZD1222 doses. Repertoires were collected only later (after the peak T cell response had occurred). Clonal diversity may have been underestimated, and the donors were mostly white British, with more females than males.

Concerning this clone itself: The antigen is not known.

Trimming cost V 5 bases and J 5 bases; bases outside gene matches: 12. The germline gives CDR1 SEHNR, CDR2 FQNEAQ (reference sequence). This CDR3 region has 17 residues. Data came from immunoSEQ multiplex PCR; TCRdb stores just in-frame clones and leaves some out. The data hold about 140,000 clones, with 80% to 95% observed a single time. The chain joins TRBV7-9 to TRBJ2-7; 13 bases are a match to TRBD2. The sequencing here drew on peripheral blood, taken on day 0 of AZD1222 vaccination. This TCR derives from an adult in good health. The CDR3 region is CASSPRLAGGLTHEQYF. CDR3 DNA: TGTGCCAGCAGCCCTCGACTAGCGGGAGGCCTTACCCACGAGCAGTACTTC.